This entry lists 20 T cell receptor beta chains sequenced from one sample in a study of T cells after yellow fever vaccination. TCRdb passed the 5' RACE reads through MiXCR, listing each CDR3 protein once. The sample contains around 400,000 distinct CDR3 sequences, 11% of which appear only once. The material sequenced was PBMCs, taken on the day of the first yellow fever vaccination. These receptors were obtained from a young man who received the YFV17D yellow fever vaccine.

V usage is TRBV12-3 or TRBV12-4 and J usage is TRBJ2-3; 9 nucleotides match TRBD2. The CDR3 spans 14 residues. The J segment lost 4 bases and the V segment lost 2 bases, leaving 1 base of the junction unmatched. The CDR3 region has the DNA TGTGCCAGCAGTTTAAAGCGGGGGGCAGATACGCAGTATTTT. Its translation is CASSLKRGADTQYF.

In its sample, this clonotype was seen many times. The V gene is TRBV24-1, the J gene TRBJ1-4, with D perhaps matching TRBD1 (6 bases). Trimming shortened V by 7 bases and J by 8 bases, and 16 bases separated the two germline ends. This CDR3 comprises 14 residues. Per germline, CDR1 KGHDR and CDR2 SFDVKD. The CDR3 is CATSTGTTGEKLFF. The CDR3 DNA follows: TGTGCCACCAGCACCGGGACAACCGGCGAAAAACTGTTTTTT.

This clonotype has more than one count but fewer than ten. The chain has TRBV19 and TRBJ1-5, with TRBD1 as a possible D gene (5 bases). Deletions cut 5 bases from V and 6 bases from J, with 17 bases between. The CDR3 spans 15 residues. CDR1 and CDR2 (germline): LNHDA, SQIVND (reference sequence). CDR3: CASSWSGGLGQPQHF. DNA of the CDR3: TGTGCCAGTAGTTGGAGCGGGGGGTTAGGTCAGCCCCAGCATTTT.

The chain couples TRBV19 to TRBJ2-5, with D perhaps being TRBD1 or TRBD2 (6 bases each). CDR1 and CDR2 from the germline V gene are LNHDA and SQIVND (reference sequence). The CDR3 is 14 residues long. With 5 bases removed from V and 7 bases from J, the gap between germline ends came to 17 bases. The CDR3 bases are TGTGCCAGTAGTGGAGAACGGGGGCGGGGGACCCAGTACTTC. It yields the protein CASSGERGRGTQYF.

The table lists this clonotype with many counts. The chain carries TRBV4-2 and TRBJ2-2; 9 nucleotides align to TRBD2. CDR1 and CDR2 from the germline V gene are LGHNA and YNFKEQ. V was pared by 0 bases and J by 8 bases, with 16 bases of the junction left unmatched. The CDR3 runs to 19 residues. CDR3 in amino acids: CASSQERPLGGGASGELFF. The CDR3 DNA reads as TGTGCCAGCAGCCAAGAGAGGCCACTTGGCGGGGGGGCTTCGGGGGAGCTGTTTTTT.

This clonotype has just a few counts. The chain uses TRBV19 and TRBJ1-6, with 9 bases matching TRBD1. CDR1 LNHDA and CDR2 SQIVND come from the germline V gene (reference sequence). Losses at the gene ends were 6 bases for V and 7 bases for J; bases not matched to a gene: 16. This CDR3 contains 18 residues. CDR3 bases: TGTGCCAGTAGAACAGGGGGCGCGACCTCGGAGTCGAATTCACCCCTCCACTTT. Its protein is CASRTGGATSESNSPLHF.

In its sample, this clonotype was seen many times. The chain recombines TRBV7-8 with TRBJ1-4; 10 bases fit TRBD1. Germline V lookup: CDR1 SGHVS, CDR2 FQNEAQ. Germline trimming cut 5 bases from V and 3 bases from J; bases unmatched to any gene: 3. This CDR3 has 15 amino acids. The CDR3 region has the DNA TGTGCCAGCAGCCGACAGGGGGCGGCTAATGAAAAACTGTTTTTT. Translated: CASSRQGAANEKLFF.

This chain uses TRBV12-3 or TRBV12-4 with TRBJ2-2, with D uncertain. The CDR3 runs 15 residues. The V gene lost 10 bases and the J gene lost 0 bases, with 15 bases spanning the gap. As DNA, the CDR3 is TGTGCCACCCTTAGATGGGGAACGAACACCGGGGAGCTGTTTTTT. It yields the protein CATLRWGTNTGELFF.

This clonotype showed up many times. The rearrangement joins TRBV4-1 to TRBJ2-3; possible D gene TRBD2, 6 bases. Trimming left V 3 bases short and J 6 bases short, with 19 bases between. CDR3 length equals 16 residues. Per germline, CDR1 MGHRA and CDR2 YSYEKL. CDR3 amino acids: CASSHPPGRTSDTQYF. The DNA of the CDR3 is TGCGCCAGCAGCCACCCCCCGGGGAGGACATCGGATACGCAGTATTTT.

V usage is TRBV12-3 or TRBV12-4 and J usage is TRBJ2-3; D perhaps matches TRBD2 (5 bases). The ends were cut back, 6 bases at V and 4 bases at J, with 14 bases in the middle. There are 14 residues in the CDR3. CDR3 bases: TGTGCCAGCAGGTCCGAGGGCCGGGCAGATACGCAGTATTTT. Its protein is CASRSEGRADTQYF.

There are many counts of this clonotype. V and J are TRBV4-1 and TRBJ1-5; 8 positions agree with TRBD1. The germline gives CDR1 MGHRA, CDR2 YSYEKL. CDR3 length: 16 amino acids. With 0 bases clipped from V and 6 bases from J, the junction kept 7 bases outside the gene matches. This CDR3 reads CASSQDPTGAAQPQHF. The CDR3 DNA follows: TGCGCCAGCAGCCAAGATCCGACAGGGGCCGCTCAGCCCCAGCATTTT.

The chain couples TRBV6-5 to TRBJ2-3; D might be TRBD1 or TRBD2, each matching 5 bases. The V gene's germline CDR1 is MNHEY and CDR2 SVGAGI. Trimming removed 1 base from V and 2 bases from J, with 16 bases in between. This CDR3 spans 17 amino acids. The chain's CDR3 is CASSYFPGDELTDTQYF. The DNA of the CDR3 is TGTGCCAGCAGTTACTTCCCTGGGGACGAACTCACAGATACGCAGTATTTT.

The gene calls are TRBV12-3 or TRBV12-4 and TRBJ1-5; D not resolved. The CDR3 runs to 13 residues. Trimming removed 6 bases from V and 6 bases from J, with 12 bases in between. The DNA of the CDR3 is TGTGCCAGCAGCCCGCATCGAGGTCAGCCCCAGCATTTT. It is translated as CASSPHRGQPQHF.

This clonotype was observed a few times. The CDR3, as DNA: TGCGCCAGCAGCATAGAAGGACAGACCTACGAGCAGTACTTC. This codes for CASSIEGQTYEQYF. The genes are TRBV5-1 and TRBJ2-7, with a weak D call TRBD1 (6 bases). Germline loops: CDR1 SGHRS, CDR2 YFSETQ. The CDR3 length is 14 residues. V was shortened by 4 bases and J by 2 bases, with 13 bases between the two germline ends. The whole variable domain, remainder taken from reference TRBV5-1 and TRBJ2-7, is KAGVTQTPRYLIKTRGQQVTLSCSPISGHRSVSWYQQTPGQGLQFLFEYFSETQRNKGNFPGRFSGRQFSNSRSEMNVSTLELGDSALYLCASSIEGQTYEQYFGPGTRLTVT.

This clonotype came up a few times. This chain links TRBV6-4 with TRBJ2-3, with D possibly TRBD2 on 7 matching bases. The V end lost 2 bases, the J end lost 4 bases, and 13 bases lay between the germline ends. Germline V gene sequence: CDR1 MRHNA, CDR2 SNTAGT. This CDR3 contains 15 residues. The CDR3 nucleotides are TGTGCCAGCAGTGACGAGGGGGGGGCCGCAGATACGCAGTATTTT. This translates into CASSDEGGAADTQYF.

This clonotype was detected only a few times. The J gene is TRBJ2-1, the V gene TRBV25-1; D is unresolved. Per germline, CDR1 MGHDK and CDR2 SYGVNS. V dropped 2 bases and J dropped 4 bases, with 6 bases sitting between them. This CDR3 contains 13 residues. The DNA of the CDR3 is TGTGCCAGCAGTGAAGGTCGGTACAATGAGCAGTTCTTC. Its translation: CASSEGRYNEQFF.

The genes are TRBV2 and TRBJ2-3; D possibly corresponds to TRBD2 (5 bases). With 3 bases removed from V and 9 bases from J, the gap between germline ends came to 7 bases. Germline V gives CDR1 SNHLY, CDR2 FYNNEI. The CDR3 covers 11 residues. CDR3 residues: CASSDEGTQYF. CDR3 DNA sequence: TGTGCCAGCAGTGATGAGGGCACGCAGTATTTT.

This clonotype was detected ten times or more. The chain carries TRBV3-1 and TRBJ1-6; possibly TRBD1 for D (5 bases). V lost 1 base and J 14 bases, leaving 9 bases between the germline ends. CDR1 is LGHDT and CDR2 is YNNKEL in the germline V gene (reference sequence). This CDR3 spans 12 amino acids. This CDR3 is CASSQGGSALHF. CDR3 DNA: TGTGCCAGCAGCCAAGGGGGGAGCGCCCTCCACTTT.

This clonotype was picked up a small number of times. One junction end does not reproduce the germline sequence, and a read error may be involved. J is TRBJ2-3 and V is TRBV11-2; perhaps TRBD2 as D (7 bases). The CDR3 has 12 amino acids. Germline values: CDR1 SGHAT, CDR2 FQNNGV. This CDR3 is CASSLDRRGGLF. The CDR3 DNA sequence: TGTGCCAGCAGCTTAGATAGGCGCGGGGGCCTTTTT.

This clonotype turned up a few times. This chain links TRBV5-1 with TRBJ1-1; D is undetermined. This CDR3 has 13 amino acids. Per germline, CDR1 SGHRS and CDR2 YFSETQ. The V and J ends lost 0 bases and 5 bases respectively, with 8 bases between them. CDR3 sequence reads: CASSLAVSTEAFF. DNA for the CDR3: TGCGCCAGCAGCTTGGCTGTCTCGACTGAAGCTTTCTTT.